The source of this T cell receptor beta chain is a study of blood T cell repertoires in COVID-19. Study overall: The study drew acute and convalescent COVID-19 samples from the United States, Italy and Spain.

Participant reports of clinical history set cohort assignment. Sequenced by immunoSEQ multiplex PCR; TCRdb stores in-frame clones only, minus some. The table records about 210,000 clones, 81% of them present only once. The receptor was derived from a woman aged 45-65 years with acute COVID-19. The sample was PBMCs or T cells enriched from blood (not recorded which).

The CDR3 protein is CAISDQGQGTEAFF. The DNA of the CDR3 is TGTGCCATCAGCGATCAAGGACAGGGAACTGAAGCTTTCTTT. The chain uses TRBV10-3 and TRBJ1-1; 8 bases are a match to TRBD1. Losses at the gene ends were 6 bases for V and 5 bases for J; bases not matched to a gene: 8. The CDR3 runs to 14 residues. Germline CDR1 ENHRY, CDR2 SYGVKD.